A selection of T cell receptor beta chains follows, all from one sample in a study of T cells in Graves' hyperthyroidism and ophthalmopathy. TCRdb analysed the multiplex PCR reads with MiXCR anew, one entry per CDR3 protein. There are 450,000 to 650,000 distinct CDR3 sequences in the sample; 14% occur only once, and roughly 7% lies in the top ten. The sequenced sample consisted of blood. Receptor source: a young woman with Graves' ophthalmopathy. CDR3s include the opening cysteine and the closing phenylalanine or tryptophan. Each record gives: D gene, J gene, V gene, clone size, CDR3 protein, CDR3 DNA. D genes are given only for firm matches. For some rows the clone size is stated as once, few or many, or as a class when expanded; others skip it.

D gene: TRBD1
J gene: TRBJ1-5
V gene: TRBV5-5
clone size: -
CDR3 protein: CASSLFLWDRVTYSNQPQHF
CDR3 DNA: TGTGCCAGCAGCTTGTTCCTATGGGACAGGGTAACGTATAGCAATCAGCCCCAGCATTTT

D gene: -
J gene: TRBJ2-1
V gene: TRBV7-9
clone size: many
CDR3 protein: CASSSTRMGSSYNEQFF
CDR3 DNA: TGTGCCAGCAGCTCTACTAGGATGGGGAGCTCCTACAATGAGCAGTTCTTC

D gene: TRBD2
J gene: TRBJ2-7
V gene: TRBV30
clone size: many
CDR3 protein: CAWSNSGGGSYEQYF
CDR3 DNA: TGTGCCTGGAGTAACTCGGGAGGCGGCTCCTACGAGCAGTACTTC

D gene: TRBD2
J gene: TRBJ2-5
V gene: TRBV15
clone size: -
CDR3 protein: CATGASGRETQYF
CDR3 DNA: TGTGCCACCGGGGCTAGCGGGAGAGAGACCCAGTACTTC

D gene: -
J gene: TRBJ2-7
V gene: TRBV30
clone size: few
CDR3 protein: CAWRAQGSSYEQYF
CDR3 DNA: TGTGCTTGGAGAGCTCAAGGCAGCTCCTACGAGCAGTACTTC

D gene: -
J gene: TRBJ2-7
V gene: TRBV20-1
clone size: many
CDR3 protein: CSAGGRGGSGYEQYF
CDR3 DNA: TGCAGTGCCGGCGGCAGGGGGGGGTCTGGCTACGAGCAGTACTTC

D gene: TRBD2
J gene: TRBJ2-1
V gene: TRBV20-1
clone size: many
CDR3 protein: CSARGPAGAGEQFF
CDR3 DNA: TGCAGTGCTAGAGGGCCAGCGGGAGCAGGAGAGCAGTTCTTC

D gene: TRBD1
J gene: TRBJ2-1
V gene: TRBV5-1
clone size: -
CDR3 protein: CASSLSIDRAHNEQFF
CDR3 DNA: TGCGCCAGCAGCTTGTCGATCGACAGGGCCCACAATGAGCAGTTCTTC

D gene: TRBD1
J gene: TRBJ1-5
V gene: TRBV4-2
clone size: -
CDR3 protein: CASSTGGYSNQPQHF
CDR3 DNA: TGTGCCAGCAGCACAGGGGGTTATAGCAATCAGCCCCAGCATTTT

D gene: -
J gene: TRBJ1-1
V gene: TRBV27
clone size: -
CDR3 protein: CASSPRRQVNTEAFF
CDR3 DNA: TGTGCCAGCAGTCCAAGGAGACAGGTGAACACTGAAGCTTTCTTT

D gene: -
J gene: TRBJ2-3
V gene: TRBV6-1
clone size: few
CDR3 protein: CASNSPARRSTDTQYF
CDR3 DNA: TGTGCCAGCAACTCACCGGCACGACGTAGCACAGATACGCAGTATTTT

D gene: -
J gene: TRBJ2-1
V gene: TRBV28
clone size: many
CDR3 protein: CASSSSVTGLGQFF
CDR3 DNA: TGTGCCAGCAGTTCCTCCGTAACAGGGTTAGGGCAGTTCTTC

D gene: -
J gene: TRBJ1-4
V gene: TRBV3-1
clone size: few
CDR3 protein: CASSQVGGTNEKLFF
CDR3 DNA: TGTGCCAGCAGCCAAGTCGGGGGGACTAATGAAAAACTGTTTTTT

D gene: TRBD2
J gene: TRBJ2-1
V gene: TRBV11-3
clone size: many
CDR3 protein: CASSLASGRQGEQFF
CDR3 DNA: TGTGCCAGCAGCTTAGCCAGCGGGAGGCAGGGAGAGCAGTTCTTC

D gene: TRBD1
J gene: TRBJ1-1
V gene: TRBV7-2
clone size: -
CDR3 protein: CASSPPPGQGWLAEAFF
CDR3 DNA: TGTGCCAGCAGCCCGCCCCCGGGACAGGGGTGGTTAGCTGAAGCTTTCTTT